These T cell receptor beta chains were read from a single sample in a study of T cells expressing NK-cell markers. TCRdb reprocessed the 5' RACE reads, keeping one entry per CDR3 protein, no DNA. This table holds some 600,000 distinct CDR3 sequences. Material for sequencing was blood T cells: a sorted CD56 or NKG2C T cell subset, CD4+ or CD8+ T cells, or bulk PBMC T cells (not recorded which). The receptors come from a man between 18 and 35 years old in good health. CDR3s include the opening cysteine and the closing phenylalanine or tryptophan. The order of the fields is V gene, CDR3 length, J gene, CDR3 protein.

>TRBV28|18|TRBJ2-7
CASSLRRSGSLIPYEQYF
>TRBV14|15|TRBJ2-5
CASSQPGQGFETQYF
>TRBV7-2|16|TRBJ2-3
CASSPQWKQPHEAQYF
>TRBV20-1|13|TRBJ2-5
CSAPREGTGTQYF
>TRBV10-2|11|TRBJ2-3
CASRSGDTQYF
>TRBV5-1|12|TRBJ2-5
CASRTDQETQYF
>TRBV7-2|13|TRBJ1-5
CASSPYSNQPQHF
>TRBV12-5|13|TRBJ2-2
CASGPPGGGELFF
>TRBV28|16|TRBJ1-4
CASSGPTGQYNEKLFF
>TRBV20-1|13|TRBJ2-5
CSAIRRVKETQYF
>TRBV12-3/TRBV12-4|14|TRBJ2-5
CASSLGLVQETQYF
>TRBV5-6|14|TRBJ2-1
CASSWLGENNEQFF
>TRBV7-2|14|TRBJ2-7
CARRMRGVSYEQYF
>TRBV12-3/TRBV12-4|16|TRBJ2-3
CASSFDSGRAADTQYF
>TRBV6-1|14|TRBJ1-2
CASRPRRANYGYTF
>TRBV11-3|15|TRBJ2-5
CASSLGQGSQETQYF
>TRBV15|14|TRBJ2-1
CATSRDAFNNEQFF
>TRBV6-5|14|TRBJ2-1
CASSYPGGGREQFF
>TRBV15|15|TRBJ2-3
CATSRVWQGLDTQYF
>TRBV7-9|13|TRBJ2-5
CASSLSIRETQYF
>TRBV7-3|14|TRBJ1-1
CASSQTGMNTEAFF
>TRBV14|21|TRBJ2-1
CASSQELSLAGVPARYNEQFF
>TRBV7-2|16|TRBJ2-1
CASSNPSAPPYNEQFF
>TRBV7-9|13|TRBJ2-1
CASEGAIYNEQFF
>TRBV5-1|15|TRBJ1-1
CASSPRGSPNAEAFF
>TRBV4-1|17|TRBJ2-6
CASSQVGRGSGANVLTF
>TRBV4-1|17|TRBJ2-1
CASSQDRSGVAYNEQFF
>TRBV20-1|16|TRBJ1-1
CSARDLAEGIVTEAFF
>TRBV6-5|13|TRBJ2-5
CASSFIGTETQYF
>TRBV12-3/TRBV12-4|15|TRBJ1-2
CASAALIQGIGGYTF
>TRBV12-3/TRBV12-4|12|TRBJ2-1
CASSLGASEQFF
>TRBV29-1|13|TRBJ2-5
CSVGAGVSETQYF